Shown below are 27 T cell receptor beta chains from a single sample sequenced in a study of radiotherapy plus CTLA-4 blockade in lung cancer (dated by TCRdb to 2016 to 2019). Receptor libraries were prepared by the immunoSEQ multiplex PCR assay. TCRdb provides this immuneACCESS table in a form limited to in-frame rearrangements. Some clones are lacking; in checked studies, under half of them reflect an unresolved V gene, and why the rest are absent is not known. For this sample the table gives approximately 45,000 clones, of which approximately 62% were detected only once. Clones ranked in the top ten supply roughly 18% of the sample. The material sequenced was peripheral blood, taken from a patient treated with radiotherapy plus ipilimumab. These receptors came from a human donor with non-small cell lung cancer who had a partial response to radiotherapy plus ipilimumab.

The chain is built from TRBV5-4 and TRBJ1-1; no firm D call. Per germline, CDR1 SGHNT and CDR2 YYREEE (reference sequence). The CDR3 runs 14 residues. Trimming pared 0 bases from V and 4 bases from J, leaving 10 bases between. CDR3 sequence (DNA): TGTGCCAGCAGCTTGGCAAGGAGTGTCACTGAAGCTTTCTTT. It is translated as CASSLARSVTEAFF.

The genes are TRBV9 and TRBJ1-1; D is ambiguous. The V gene's germline CDR1 is SGDLS and CDR2 YYNGEE. The CDR3 consists of 13 residues. Trimming removed 7 bases at V and 0 bases at J, with 10 bases between. The CDR3 loop is CASAKSMNTEAFF. CDR3 coding DNA: TGTGCCAGCGCGAAGAGTATGAACACTGAAGCTTTCTTT. The entire variable domain, with the rest obtained from reference TRBV9 and TRBJ1-1, is as follows: DSGVTQTPKHLITATGQRVTLRCSPRSGDLSVYWYQQSLDQGLQFLIQYYNGEERAKGNILERFSAQQFPDLHSELNLSSLELGDSALYFCASAKSMNTEAFFGQGTRLTVV.

The chain combines TRBV10-3 with TRBJ1-1, with D maybe TRBD1 (5 bases). The germline V and J ends were trimmed by 11 bases and 4 bases, with 20 bases remaining between them. In germline, CDR1 is ENHRY, CDR2 SYGVKD. The CDR3 runs to 14 residues. The DNA of the CDR3 is TGTGCCGCGGGGCGTGGTCAGGGACTCACTGAAGCTTTCTTT. It encodes CAAGRGQGLTEAFF.

J is TRBJ1-1 and V is TRBV6-5; tentatively, D is TRBD1 (5 bases). V was cut by 3 bases and J by 0 bases, with 8 bases left in between. The CDR3 has 14 residues. Germline V lookup: CDR1 MNHEY, CDR2 SVGAGI. CDR3 coding DNA: TGTGCCAGCAGTTATGGGGCTATGAACACTGAAGCTTTCTTT. Amino acid sequence: CASSYGAMNTEAFF.

The rearrangement joins TRBV2 to TRBJ2-1; 9 nucleotides align to TRBD1. The germline V gene has CDR1 SNHLY and CDR2 FYNNEI. V shed 6 bases and J 4 bases; nucleotides not matched to a gene: 10. The CDR3 loop spans 16 amino acids. CDR3 amino acids: CASSPPGTGWYNEQFF. CDR3 DNA: TGTGCCAGCAGCCCTCCCGGGACAGGGTGGTACAATGAGCAGTTCTTC.

This chain connects TRBV13 to TRBJ1-2; possible D gene TRBD1, 6 bases. V was cut by 10 bases and J by 7 bases, with 19 bases left in between. CDR1 PRHDT and CDR2 FYEKMQ come from the germline V gene (reference sequence). CDR3 size: 13 residues. CDR3 DNA: TGTGCCATCCCATCCGAGGGGGTCTTTGGCTACACCTTC. Its translation is CAIPSEGVFGYTF.

The J gene is TRBJ2-2, the V gene TRBV4-2, with D uncertain. CDR3 length: 18 residues. V gave up 0 bases and J gave up 0 bases, with 14 bases separating them. Germline V gene sequence: CDR1 LGHNA, CDR2 YNFKEQ. This CDR3 reads CASSQEIPLGTNTGELFF. The DNA of the CDR3 is TGTGCCAGCAGCCAAGAAATCCCCCTAGGCACGAACACCGGGGAGCTGTTTTTT.

The CDR3 is CASSYSNGPKTQYF. The CDR3 DNA sequence: TGTGCCAGCAGTTACTCGAACGGTCCTAAGACCCAGTACTTC. The chain is built from TRBV6-5 and TRBJ2-5; unclear D gene. The CDR3 covers 14 residues. V was trimmed by 0 bases and J by 6 bases, leaving 11 bases between them. CDR1 is MNHEY and CDR2 is SVGAGI in the germline V gene.

This clone showed up many times. The V and J genes are TRBV27 and TRBJ1-1; D call uncertain. Germline values: CDR1 MNHEY, CDR2 SMNVEV (reference sequence). CDR3 length: 13 residues. Trimming removed 2 bases from V and 3 bases from J, with 7 bases in between. The CDR3 coding sequence is TGTGCCAGCAGTTTAATCCGAGACACTGAAGCTTTCTTT. Translation: CASSLIRDTEAFF.

This clone was detected only a few times. CDR3 in amino acids: CASSTQEGSPYEQYF. The CDR3 nucleotides read TGTGCCAGCAGCACCCAAGAGGGATCCCCCTACGAGCAGTACTTC. The rearrangement joins TRBV5-5 to TRBJ2-7, with D possibly matching TRBD2 (5 bases). Trimming removed 4 bases from V and 2 bases from J, with 16 bases in between. Germline CDR1 SGHKS, CDR2 YYEKEE (reference sequence). The CDR3 has 15 amino acids.

The chain uses TRBV30 and TRBJ1-6, with 7 bases identical to TRBD1. J lost 9 bases, V lost 5 bases, and 10 bases had no gene match. The germline CDR1 and CDR2 sequences are GTSNPN and SVGIG (reference sequence). This CDR3 region has 14 residues. The CDR3 here is CAWAKGGEGSPLHF. In DNA form, the CDR3 reads TGTGCCTGGGCGAAAGGGGGCGAAGGTTCACCCCTCCACTTT.

This CDR3 reads CASSRTGYEQYF. The CDR3 bases are TGTGCCAGCAGCCGCACAGGTTACGAGCAGTACTTC. The V and J genes are TRBV11-3 and TRBJ2-7; tentative D call: TRBD1 (5 bases). Trimming took off 5 bases at V and 4 bases at J, with 9 bases between the two ends. CDR3 size: 12 residues. Looked up from germline, CDR1 is SGHNT and CDR2 is YENEEA.

The rearrangement uses TRBV7-8 and TRBJ1-3; the D is unclear. Trimming shortened V by 3 bases and J by 2 bases, and 11 bases separated the two germline ends. Germline loops: CDR1 SGHVS, CDR2 FQNEAQ. The CDR3 covers 15 residues. CDR3 nucleotides: TGTGCCAGCAGCTTTCTCGGAGGAGCTGGAAACACCATATATTTT. It encodes CASSFLGGAGNTIYF.

The chain carries TRBV9 and TRBJ2-3, with D possibly matching TRBD2 (5 bases). Germline CDR1 reads SGDLS; CDR2 reads YYNGEE. The CDR3 spans 16 residues. V was pared by 2 bases and J by 0 bases, with 13 bases between. CDR3 coding DNA: TGTGCCAGCAGCGTTGGAGGAGTAGCTAGCACAGATACGCAGTATTTT. This encodes CASSVGGVASTDTQYF.

Here the CDR3 reads CSVPTEGGPYGYTF. CDR3 DNA: TGCAGCGTCCCGACAGAAGGGGGACCTTATGGCTACACCTTC. The chain combines TRBV29-1 with TRBJ1-2; maybe TRBD1 (6 bases). The CDR3 contains 14 residues. V gave up 6 bases and J gave up 5 bases, with 19 bases separating them. CDR1 and CDR2 from the germline V gene are SQVTM and ANQGSEA.

V and J are TRBV27 and TRBJ1-2, with D tentatively TRBD1 (6 bases). This CDR3 is 13 amino acids long. V lost 7 bases to trimming and J lost 5 bases, with 14 bases between them. Germline loops: CDR1 MNHEY, CDR2 SMNVEV (reference sequence). CDR3 nucleotides: TGTGCCAGCACGGGGATGGGACAATATGGCTACACCTTC. Amino acid sequence: CASTGMGQYGYTF.

V and J are TRBV11-2 and TRBJ2-7; D perhaps matches TRBD1 (6 bases). The germline V and J ends were trimmed by 0 bases and 2 bases, with 11 bases remaining between them. Per the germline V gene, CDR1 is SGHAT and CDR2 is FQNNGV. The CDR3 has 15 amino acids. The CDR3 loop is CASSLDGQGPYEQYF. The CDR3 nucleotides read TGTGCCAGCAGCTTAGATGGGCAGGGGCCCTACGAGCAGTACTTC.

This rearrangement joins TRBV7-6 to TRBJ2-1; D remains unclear. Germline CDR1 and CDR2: SGHVS and FNYEAQ. This CDR3 has 11 amino acids. V was clipped by 3 bases and J by 6 bases, with 3 bases between them. CDR3 in amino acids: CASSLSNEQFF. The CDR3 DNA follows: TGTGCCAGCAGCTTGAGCAATGAGCAGTTCTTC.

This clone was counted a few times. V gene TRBV14 combines with J gene TRBJ1-1; maybe TRBD1 (6 bases). Trimming stripped 3 bases from V and 4 bases from J, with 12 bases between. Per germline, CDR1 SGHDN and CDR2 FVKESK. This CDR3 spans 14 amino acids. CDR3 sequence reads: CASSQNGGGTEAFF. CDR3 DNA sequence: TGTGCCAGCAGCCAGAATGGGGGCGGCACTGAAGCTTTCTTT.

V and J are TRBV5-1 and TRBJ1-1; 7 bases agree with TRBD1. Germline CDR1 is SGHRS and CDR2 is YFSETQ. CDR3 size: 12 residues. Germline trimming cut 2 bases from V and 12 bases from J; bases unmatched to any gene: 7. CDR3 sequence: CASSLPQGGSFF. The CDR3 coding sequence is TGCGCCAGCAGCTTACCCCAGGGGGGCTCTTTCTTT.

This clone was observed a handful of times. The chain recombines TRBV7-6 with TRBJ2-2; D perhaps matches TRBD2 (5 bases). Trimming took off 5 bases at V and 6 bases at J, with 10 bases between the two ends. Germline-derived CDR1 and CDR2 are SGHVS and FNYEAQ. This CDR3 spans 13 amino acids. The CDR3 DNA is TGTGCCAGCAGCCCGGGAAGACCCGGGGAGCTGTTTTTT. Amino acids: CASSPGRPGELFF.

Of note for this clone: Distinct nucleotide sequences in the sample also encode this CDR3. The chain combines TRBV19 with TRBJ2-1; TRBD2 matches 8 bases. V gave up 11 bases and J gave up 16 bases; unmatched junction bases: 13. Germline loops: CDR1 LNHDA, CDR2 SQIVND (reference sequence). This CDR3 region has 11 residues. The CDR3 region has the DNA TGTGCCGTCCTTTTAGCGGGATCGGCATTCTTC. This sequence encodes CAVLLAGSAFF.

The rearrangement links TRBV5-1 to TRBJ1-2, with 8 positions matching TRBD1. This CDR3 has 16 amino acids. V lost 3 bases to trimming and J lost 5 bases; unmatched junction nucleotides: 12. The germline V gene has CDR1 SGHRS and CDR2 YFSETQ. CDR3 sequence reads: CASSYAGGTVSYGYTF. The CDR3 DNA sequence: TGCGCCAGCAGCTACGCAGGGGGCACCGTCTCTTATGGCTACACCTTC.

The chain links TRBV4-2 to TRBJ2-1, with TRBD2 identical over 13 bases. Trimming cost V 4 bases and J 0 bases; bases outside gene matches: 9. This CDR3 region has 19 residues. Germline CDR1 reads LGHNA; CDR2 reads YNFKEQ. Written as DNA, the CDR3 is TGTGCCAGCAGCCCCCGGACTAGCGGGGGTGGTAGCTCCTACAATGAGCAGTTCTTC. Protein product: CASSPRTSGGGSSYNEQFF.

The chain uses TRBV27 and TRBJ1-5; D is perhaps TRBD1 (5 bases). With 6 bases removed from V and 5 bases from J, the gap between germline ends came to 14 bases. The CDR3 sequence is 14 residues long. The germline CDR1 and CDR2 sequences are MNHEY and SMNVEV (reference sequence). For the CDR3, the DNA is TGTGCCAGCAGGCGTGGGACTCCCGATCAGCCCCAGCATTTT. The encoded protein is CASRRGTPDQPQHF.

V usage is TRBV19 and J usage is TRBJ1-1; D is unresolved. The CDR3 contains 14 residues. Germline CDR1 and CDR2: LNHDA and SQIVND (reference sequence). V gave up 3 bases and J gave up 5 bases, with 13 bases separating them. CDR3 DNA: TGTGCCAGTAGTATTCCCTCCACCGGGACTGAAGCTTTCTTT. It is translated as CASSIPSTGTEAFF.

The CDR3 here is CASSLDGQGIQPQHF. The CDR3 nucleotides are TGTGCCAGCAGCTTAGACGGACAGGGTATCCAGCCCCAGCATTTT. The chain has TRBV11-2 and TRBJ1-5; 8 nucleotides line up with TRBD1. Germline V gives CDR1 SGHAT, CDR2 FQNNGV. The CDR3 sequence is 15 residues long. J gave up 7 bases and V 0 bases, and 5 bases lay outside the gene matches.